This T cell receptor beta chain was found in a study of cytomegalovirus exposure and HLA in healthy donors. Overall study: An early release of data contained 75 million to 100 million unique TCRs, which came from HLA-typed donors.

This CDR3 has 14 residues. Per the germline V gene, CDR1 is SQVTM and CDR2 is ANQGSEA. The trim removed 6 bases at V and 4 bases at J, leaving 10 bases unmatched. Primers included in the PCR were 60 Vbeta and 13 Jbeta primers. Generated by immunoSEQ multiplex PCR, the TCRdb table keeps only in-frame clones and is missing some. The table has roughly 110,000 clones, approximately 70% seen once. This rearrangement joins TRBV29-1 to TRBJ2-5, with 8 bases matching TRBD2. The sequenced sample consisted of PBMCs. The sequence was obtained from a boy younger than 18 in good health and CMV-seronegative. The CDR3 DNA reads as TGCAGCGTACTTAATACGGGAGGGCCAGAGACCCAGTACTTC. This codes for CSVLNTGGPETQYF.